The 13 T cell receptor beta chains listed next were all sequenced from one sample in a study of T-cell reconstitution after alpha-beta-depleted transplantation in children. Preparation of the TCRbeta library was carried out with unique molecular identifiers. MiXCR, applied by TCRdb to the PCR reads, yields one record per CDR3 protein. The sample yields some 390,000 distinct CDR3 sequences, roughly 22% seen once. Sample: PBMCs from the stem cell graft donor, taken from the stem cell graft. The receptors stem from a human donor who donated a stem cell graft to a child with acute myeloid leukemia.

This clonotype has a handful of counts. DNA of the CDR3: TGCAGCGTTCAGGACAGTAATCAGCCCCAGCATTTT. Encoded protein: CSVQDSNQPQHF. V is TRBV29-1 and J is TRBJ1-5, with a possible D match to TRBD1 (6 bases). Trimming cost V 5 bases and J 4 bases, with 9 bases left between them. Per germline, CDR1 SQVTM and CDR2 ANQGSEA. The CDR3 consists of 12 residues.

The chain joins TRBV6-2 or TRBV6-3 to TRBJ2-7; TRBD2 aligns across 7 bases. CDR3 length: 14 residues. CDR1 is MNHEY and CDR2 is SVGEGT in the germline V gene. V trimming: 6 bases; J trimming: 0 bases; junction bases outside the gene matches: 5. The CDR3 protein is CASSPGRTSYEQYF. The CDR3 bases are TGTGCCAGCAGCCCCGGGAGGACCTCCTACGAGCAGTACTTC.

This clonotype was recorded at least ten times. V and J are TRBV5-1 and TRBJ1-5; 8 nucleotides line up with TRBD1. J lost 3 bases, V lost 3 bases, and 5 bases had no gene match. The CDR3 extends over 15 amino acids. Germline V CDR1 and CDR2: SGHRS, YFSETQ. Here the CDR3 reads CASSSGQGDNQPQHF. The CDR3 DNA is TGCGCCAGCAGCTCCGGACAGGGAGACAATCAGCCCCAGCATTTT.

This chain uses TRBV20-1 with TRBJ1-2; D remains ambiguous. CDR3 length equals 12 residues. The germline V and J ends were trimmed by 7 bases and 0 bases, with 9 bases remaining between them. Germline values: CDR1 DFQATT, CDR2 SNEGSKA (reference sequence). The CDR3 sequence: CSVPAPNYGYTF. CDR3 nucleotide sequence: TGCAGTGTCCCGGCCCCTAACTATGGCTACACCTTC.

This clonotype was counted a few times. The genes are TRBV28 and TRBJ2-7; a weak D match, TRBD2 (6 bases). The germline CDR1 and CDR2 sequences are MDHEN and SYDVKM. Between the trimmed V and J ends, which lost 7 bases and 5 bases, there was a span of 9 bases. This CDR3 has 11 residues. The CDR3 sequence is CASTGGNEQYF. CDR3 DNA sequence: TGTGCCAGCACCGGAGGGAACGAGCAGTACTTC. Full variable domain (rest looked up from reference TRBV28 and TRBJ2-7): DVKVTQSSRYLVKRTGEKVFLECVQDMDHENMFWYRQDPGLGLRLIYFSYDVKMKEKGDIPEGYSVSREKKERFSLILESASTNQTSMYLCASTGGNEQYFGPGTRLTVT.

In this sample, this clonotype turned up many times. V gene TRBV3-1 combines with J gene TRBJ2-7; either TRBD1 or TRBD2 may supply D (5 bases each). V was clipped by 0 bases and J by 3 bases, with 12 bases between them. From germline, CDR1 is LGHDT and CDR2 YNNKEL (reference sequence). This CDR3 has 15 residues. This CDR3 reads CASSQDGTAYYEQYF. DNA for the CDR3: TGTGCCAGCAGCCAAGATGGGACGGCCTACTACGAGCAGTACTTC.

This clonotype came up many times. V gene TRBV29-1 combines with J gene TRBJ2-1, with 10 bases lining up with TRBD2. The length of the CDR3 is 14 residues. Germline loops: CDR1 SQVTM, CDR2 ANQGSEA. With 6 bases clipped from V and 4 bases from J, the junction kept 6 bases outside the gene matches. This CDR3 is CSVPPSGSYNEQFF. The CDR3 DNA is TGCAGCGTCCCTCCTAGCGGGAGTTACAATGAGCAGTTCTTC.

This clonotype was observed a handful of times. The rearrangement joins TRBV28 to TRBJ2-1; TRBD2 agrees at 11 bases. Germline V gene sequence: CDR1 MDHEN, CDR2 SYDVKM. The CDR3 runs 16 residues. With 6 bases clipped from V and 4 bases from J, the junction kept 8 bases outside the gene matches. The CDR3 is CASRSTSGSLYNEQFF. CDR3 DNA: TGTGCCAGCAGATCCACTAGCGGGAGTCTATACAATGAGCAGTTCTTC.

This clonotype has a handful of counts. The V gene is TRBV27, the J gene TRBJ1-6; D possibly corresponds to TRBD1 (5 bases). Germline CDR1 reads MNHEY; CDR2 reads SMNVEV (reference sequence). CDR3 size: 12 residues. V was trimmed by 4 bases and J by 8 bases, leaving 6 bases between them. The CDR3 loop is CASSWGDSPLHF. In DNA, the CDR3 is TGTGCCAGCAGTTGGGGGGATTCACCCCTCCACTTT.

The V and J genes are TRBV3-1 and TRBJ2-1; D remains ambiguous. Germline V lookup: CDR1 LGHDT, CDR2 YNNKEL (reference sequence). The CDR3 is 12 residues long. V shed 1 base and J shed 11 bases, with 9 bases lying between them. CDR3 nucleotide sequence: TGTGCCAGCAGCCAAGCAGAATCGCAGCAGTTCTTC. The encoded protein is CASSQAESQQFF.

This clonotype was seen repeatedly, ten times or more. The chain has TRBV24-1 and TRBJ1-5; TRBD1 agrees at 10 bases. The CDR3 totals 16 residues. Per germline, CDR1 KGHDR and CDR2 SFDVKD. Unmatched junction bases numbered 4, after V lost 4 bases and J lost 2 bases. CDR3 protein: CATSETGTGGNQPQHF. For the CDR3, the DNA is TGTGCCACCAGTGAGACCGGGACAGGGGGCAATCAGCCCCAGCATTTT.

The chain uses TRBV15 and TRBJ2-3, with TRBD2 as a possible D gene (6 bases). This CDR3 spans 16 amino acids. The V end was cut by 0 bases, the J end by 2 bases, with 12 bases between. The germline V gene has CDR1 LNHNV and CDR2 YYDKDF (reference sequence). In nucleotides, the CDR3 is TGTGCCACCAGCAGAGAAGTAGCGGACTTCACAGATACGCAGTATTTT. It specifies CATSREVADFTDTQYF.

The chain couples TRBV29-1 to TRBJ2-1; D is uncertain. The CDR3 has 12 residues. Germline V gene lookup returns CDR1 SQVTM and CDR2 ANQGSEA. V lost 7 bases and J 8 bases, leaving 15 bases between the germline ends. CDR3 protein: CSGFPTADEQFF. The CDR3 nucleotides read TGCAGCGGATTCCCGACGGCCGATGAGCAGTTCTTC.